The rows below give T cell receptor beta chains drawn from one sample of a study of shared clonotypes between healthy human individuals. Profiling relied on immunoSEQ multiplex PCR, and the TCRdb table lists in-frame clones only, not all of them. The sample yields hundreds of thousands of clones, around 96% seen once. Sequenced material: naive CD8+ T cells sorted from blood. The source of these receptors is a woman aged 25 to 45 in good health. Each CDR3 is given with its conserved first and last residue. D genes are given only for firm matches. Only part of the rows carry a size: once, few, many, or a class if the clone is expanded.

d_call j_call v_call clone_size cdr3_aa cdr3_nt
- TRBJ2-2 TRBV4-1 - CASSHHVLGDSTGELFF TGCGCCAGCAGCCACCACGTACTGGGAGATTCCACCGGGGAGCTGTTTTTT
TRBD2 TRBJ2-1 TRBV27 - CASHAGPGTSGDNEQFF TGTGCCAGCCACGCGGGCCCGGGGACTAGCGGTGACAATGAGCAGTTCTTC
TRBD1 TRBJ2-7 TRBV27 - CASSPRDRFYEQYF TGTGCCAGCAGTCCGCGGGACAGGTTCTACGAGCAGTACTTC
- TRBJ2-7 TRBV15 - CATSRALGSSYEQYF TGTGCCACCAGCAGAGCTTTGGGGAGCTCCTACGAGCAGTACTTC
TRBD1 TRBJ1-2 TRBV9 - CASSGWDRTNYGYTF TGTGCCAGCAGCGGATGGGACAGAACTAACTATGGCTACACCTTC
- TRBJ1-5 TRBV2 - CASSDERGSPISSQPQHF TGTGCCAGCAGTGATGAAAGGGGGTCGCCCATATCAAGTCAGCCCCAGCATTTT
- TRBJ1-2 TRBV7-9 - CASSLADGYGYTF TGTGCCAGCAGCTTAGCGGACGGCTATGGCTACACCTTC
- TRBJ1-2 TRBV5-4 - CASSTHGAGYTF TGTGCCAGCAGCACCCACGGGGCCGGCTACACCTTC
- TRBJ2-3 TRBV5-1 - CASSSPAGQWDTQYF TGCGCCAGCAGCAGCCCAGCGGGACAATGGGATACGCAGTATTTT
TRBD1 TRBJ2-1 TRBV23-1 - CASSLMVGQGYNEQFF TGCGCCAGCAGTCTTATGGTGGGACAGGGGTACAATGAGCAGTTCTTC
- TRBJ2-7 TRBV4-2 - CASSQEESDGSYEQYF TGTGCCAGCAGCCAAGAGGAGTCCGATGGTTCCTACGAGCAGTACTTC
TRBD1 TRBJ1-5 TRBV30 - CAWSVGQSNQPQHF TGTGCCTGGAGTGTGGGACAGAGCAATCAGCCCCAGCATTTT
- TRBJ2-1 TRBV9 - CASSAGGLSSYNEQFF TGTGCCAGCAGCGCTGGCGGACTTAGCTCCTACAATGAGCAGTTCTTC
- TRBJ1-1 TRBV5-8 - CASSLAPSPYTEAFF TGTGCCAGCAGCTTGGCCCCCAGCCCTTACACTGAAGCTTTCTTT
- TRBJ2-7 TRBV28 - CASSLGSGPYEQYF TGTGCCAGCAGTTTGGGGTCCGGACCCTACGAGCAGTACTTC
TRBD2 TRBJ2-2 TRBV7-7 - CASSLGSLAGGNTGELFF TGTGCCAGCAGCTTAGGTTCGCTAGCGGGAGGTAACACCGGGGAGCTGTTTTTT
- TRBJ2-1 TRBV13 - CASSLSLVAYNEQFF TGTGCCAGCAGCTTAAGTCTAGTTGCCTACAATGAGCAGTTCTTC
TRBD1 TRBJ1-1 TRBV2 - CASSGDRGNTEAFF TGTGCCAGCAGCGGAGACAGGGGGAACACTGAAGCTTTCTTT
- TRBJ2-7 TRBV16 - CASSQLQDYEQYF TGTGCCAGCAGCCAGCTACAGGACTACGAGCAGTACTTC
TRBD1 TRBJ2-7 TRBV6-5 - CASRPTGESYEQYF TGTGCCAGCAGGCCGACAGGGGAGTCCTACGAGCAGTACTTC
TRBD1 TRBJ2-1 TRBV19 - CASSIFIGGNYNEQFF TGTGCCAGCTCTATCTTTATAGGGGGCAACTACAATGAGCAGTTCTTC
TRBD1 TRBJ2-3 TRBV7-7 - CASSALGTGNIADTQYF TGTGCCAGCAGCGCACTTGGGACAGGGAATATCGCAGATACGCAGTATTTT
TRBD1 TRBJ1-2 TRBV5-1 - CASSAQGAGIHGYTF TGCGCCAGCAGCGCTCAGGGGGCTGGAATCCATGGCTACACCTTC
- TRBJ1-1 TRBV10-2 few CASGGEMNTEAFF TGCGCCAGCGGCGGGGAAATGAACACTGAAGCTTTCTTT
- TRBJ2-5 TRBV11-2 - CASSLDRSGETQYF TGTGCCAGCAGCTTAGATCGCTCGGGGGAGACCCAGTACTTC
- TRBJ2-2 TRBV4-1 - CASSQARLVATGELFF TGCGCCAGCAGCCAAGCCCGCTTAGTAGCCACCGGGGAGCTGTTTTTT
- TRBJ2-7 TRBV27 once CASSSESYSYEQYF TGTGCCAGCAGTTCAGAGAGTTACTCCTACGAGCAGTACTTC
TRBD2 TRBJ2-3 TRBV5-1 - CASRALRASGSTDTQYF TGCGCCAGCAGGGCCTTGAGGGCTAGCGGGAGCACAGATACGCAGTATTTT
- TRBJ1-1 TRBV30 - CAWSGTVNTEAFF TGTGCCTGGAGTGGGACAGTGAACACTGAAGCTTTCTTT
- TRBJ1-3 TRBV5-4 - CASSFSGAGNTIYF TGTGCCAGCAGCTTTTCAGGGGCTGGAAACACCATATATTTT
- TRBJ2-1 TRBV27 - CASSLELADSYNEQFF TGTGCCAGCAGTTTAGAATTAGCGGATTCCTACAATGAGCAGTTCTTC
TRBD1 TRBJ1-5 TRBV7-9 few CASSSGTGPAPQHF TGTGCCAGCAGCTCGGGGACAGGCCCAGCGCCCCAGCATTTT
TRBD2 TRBJ2-2 TRBV4-1 once CASSPPGGVAGVIGELFF TGCGCCAGCAGCCCCCCGGGGGGAGTAGCGGGAGTCATCGGGGAGCTGTTTTTT
TRBD1 TRBJ1-1 TRBV19 - CASCTRGQVNTEAFF TGTGCCAGCTGCACAAGGGGACAGGTGAACACTGAAGCTTTCTTT
TRBD2 TRBJ2-7 TRBV28 - CASSLLAGVAYEQYF TGTGCCAGCAGTTTACTAGCGGGAGTTGCTTACGAGCAGTACTTC
- TRBJ1-2 TRBV19 - CASSIDREGLNYGYTF TGTGCCAGTAGTATAGATCGTGAAGGCCTTAACTATGGCTACACCTTC
TRBD2 TRBJ2-7 TRBV5-6 - CASSFRAGGLFYEQYF TGTGCCAGCAGCTTTCGAGCGGGAGGCCTTTTCTACGAGCAGTACTTC
TRBD2 TRBJ2-7 TRBV7-9 - CASSVAGNEQYF TGTGCCAGCAGCGTAGCGGGAAACGAGCAGTACTTC
TRBD1 TRBJ1-4 TRBV6-4 - CASSSQGEESNEKLFF TGTGCCAGCAGTTCACAGGGGGAGGAATCTAATGAAAAACTGTTTTTT
TRBD1 TRBJ2-7 TRBV29-1 - CSVDVTGGREQYF TGCAGCGTTGATGTAACAGGGGGACGCGAGCAGTACTTC
- TRBJ2-2 TRBV27 - CASTGAGRYTGELFF TGTGCCAGCACGGGCGCGGGACGATACACCGGGGAGCTGTTTTTT
- TRBJ1-1 TRBV13 - CASSLDGGTEAFF TGTGCCAGCAGCTTAGATGGGGGCACTGAAGCTTTCTTT
TRBD2 TRBJ2-1 TRBV10-3 - CAIRSPGLDYNEQFF TGTGCCATCAGGTCTCCGGGACTAGATTACAATGAGCAGTTCTTC
TRBD1 TRBJ2-5 TRBV28 - CASSLLGARGQETQYF TGTGCCAGCAGTTTATTGGGGGCCAGGGGGCAAGAGACCCAGTACTTC
- TRBJ2-1 TRBV28 - CASSLYDRNEQFF TGTGCCAGCAGTTTATACGACAGGAATGAGCAGTTCTTC
- TRBJ2-3 TRBV10-1 - CASSKGITDTQYF TGCGCCAGCAGCAAGGGAATTACAGATACGCAGTATTTT
- TRBJ2-6 TRBV10-1 few CAAWNLTF TGCGCCGCTTGGAATTTGACTTTC
- TRBJ2-1 TRBV15 few CATSRALYEQFF TGTGCCACCAGCAGAGCCCTCTATGAGCAGTTCTTC
TRBD2 TRBJ2-5 TRBV4-1 - CASRTIAGIAETQYF TGCGCCAGCAGGACTATAGCGGGGATTGCTGAGACCCAGTACTTC
- TRBJ1-3 TRBV30 - CAWAGGSGNTIYF TGTGCCTGGGCGGGGGGCTCTGGAAACACCATATATTTT